Each of the 27 T cell receptor beta chains below was sequenced from the same sample in a study of Ad26.COV2.S vaccination and SARS-CoV-2 variants. The protocol was immunoSEQ multiplex PCR, while the TCRdb copy is restricted to in-frame clones and leaves out a portion. Among about 440,000 clones, around 90% were seen once, and the ten largest hold more than 3.5%. Treatment described: around 19 received Ad26.COV2.S at low or high dose, single or two shots; 5 received placebo; per-sample allocation not given. The samples date from day 63 after the first vaccine or placebo injection. The specimen was peripheral blood, collected in a trial of Ad26.COV2.S vaccine versus placebo. These receptors were collected from a person aged 18-60 years who received the Ad26.COV2.S COVID-19 vaccine or a placebo.

V is TRBV30 and J is TRBJ1-1, with D unclear. Germline loops: CDR1 GTSNPN, CDR2 SVGIG (reference sequence). The CDR3 length is 15 residues. The germline V and J ends were trimmed by 0 bases and 11 bases, with 22 bases remaining between them. This CDR3 reads CAWSVRHRDRTQAFF. In DNA form, the CDR3 reads TGTGCCTGGAGTGTACGACACCGCGACCGGACCCAGGCTTTCTTT.

A note on this clone: Within the sample, other DNA sequences also encode this same CDR3. The genes are TRBV5-1 and TRBJ2-1, with 7 bases aligning to TRBD2. The ends lost 0 bases at V and 2 bases at J; junction bases unmatched: 2. The germline gives CDR1 SGHRS, CDR2 YFSETQ. This CDR3 is built from 15 residues. CDR3 protein: CASSLAGGTYNEQFF. The CDR3 DNA follows: TGCGCCAGCAGCTTGGCGGGGGGTACCTACAATGAGCAGTTCTTC. The whole variable domain, filled in from reference TRBV5-1 and TRBJ2-1, reads KAGVTQTPRYLIKTRGQQVTLSCSPISGHRSVSWYQQTPGQGLQFLFEYFSETQRNKGNFPGRFSGRQFSNSRSEMNVSTLELGDSALYLCASSLAGGTYNEQFFGPGTRLTVL.

J is TRBJ2-3 and V is TRBV6-2 or TRBV6-3; D is unresolved. The germline gives CDR1 MNHEY, CDR2 SVGEGT. The CDR3 is 15 amino acids. The V end lost 4 bases, the J end lost 1 base, and 12 bases lay between the germline ends. The CDR3 loop reads CASSLTRPGTDTQYF. The CDR3 DNA reads as TGTGCCAGCAGTTTGACAAGGCCCGGCACAGATACGCAGTATTTT.

The gene calls are TRBV28 and TRBJ2-1; TRBD2 agrees at 9 bases. The V gene end was trimmed by 6 bases and the J gene end by 6 bases; junction bases not matched to a gene: 15. This CDR3 is built from 17 residues. CDR1 is MDHEN, CDR2 SYDVKM, per germline. CDR3 sequence: CASSLEEGLAGINEQFF. Here the CDR3 DNA reads TGTGCCAGCAGCCTCGAAGAGGGTCTAGCGGGGATCAATGAGCAGTTCTTC.

The gene calls are TRBV11-1 and TRBJ2-7; a possible D gene is TRBD1 (5 bases). The CDR3 is 15 amino acids. Germline V gene data show CDR1 as SGHAT and CDR2 as FQDESV (reference sequence). The V end was cut by 4 bases, the J end by 4 bases, with 17 bases between. The CDR3 DNA follows: TGTGCCAGCAGCTCCCAACCGCAGGGTGTTTACGAGCAGTACTTC. Encoded protein: CASSSQPQGVYEQYF.

V and J are TRBV27 and TRBJ1-4; D ambiguous. The CDR3 contains 13 residues. Germline V gives CDR1 MNHEY, CDR2 SMNVEV (reference sequence). Trimming cost V 3 bases and J 4 bases, with 6 bases left between them. Here the CDR3 reads CASSFLINEKLFF. As DNA, the CDR3 is TGTGCCAGCAGTTTTCTGATTAATGAAAAACTGTTTTTT.

The gene calls are TRBV7-3 and TRBJ2-3, with D uncertain. V shed 6 bases and J shed 4 bases, with 11 bases lying between them. The CDR3 extends over 13 amino acids. Per the germline V gene, CDR1 is SGHTA and CDR2 is FQGTGA. CDR3 DNA: TGTGCCAGCAGTACCGGGCCGCCAGATACGCAGTATTTT. Protein product: CASSTGPPDTQYF. Complete variable domain (other parts from reference TRBV7-3 and TRBJ2-3): GAGVSQTPSNKVTEKGKYVELRCDPISGHTALYWYRQSLGQGPEFLIYFQGTGAADDSGLPNDRFFAVRPEGSVSTLKIQRTERGDSAVYLCASSTGPPDTQYFGPGTRLTVL.

The chain recombines TRBV19 with TRBJ2-6; D might be TRBD1 (5 bases). V was clipped by 7 bases and J by 0 bases, with 13 bases between them. The CDR3 spans 16 residues. The V gene's germline CDR1 is LNHDA and CDR2 SQIVND (reference sequence). The CDR3 sequence is CASTRGLDSGANVLTF. The DNA of the CDR3 is TGTGCCAGTACAAGGGGCTTAGACTCTGGGGCCAACGTCCTGACTTTC.

The chain couples TRBV7-6 to TRBJ2-5; TRBD1 might be the D (5 bases). Looked up from germline, CDR1 is SGHVS and CDR2 is FNYEAQ. The germline V and J ends were trimmed by 4 bases and 4 bases, with 13 bases remaining between them. The length of the CDR3 is 14 residues. CDR3 sequence reads: CASSYRQQGETQYF. The CDR3 region has the DNA TGTGCCAGCAGCTACCGACAGCAGGGAGAGACCCAGTACTTC.

The chain's CDR3 is CAISELDTGELFF. The CDR3 coding sequence is TGTGCCATCAGTGAGTTAGACACCGGGGAGCTGTTTTTT. The rearrangement joins TRBV10-3 to TRBJ2-2, with D hard to call. This CDR3 contains 13 residues. V lost 1 base to trimming and J lost 3 bases, with 3 bases between them. Germline V gene sequence: CDR1 ENHRY, CDR2 SYGVKD.

The V and J genes are TRBV9 and TRBJ2-3; D is perhaps TRBD2 (6 bases). This CDR3 is built from 16 residues. V lost 3 bases, J lost 3 bases, and 17 bases lay in between. The germline CDR1 and CDR2 sequences are SGDLS and YYNGEE. CDR3 nucleotide sequence: TGTGCCAGCAGCGAAGGAGTTCCGGCGGGGACAGATACGCAGTATTTT. Amino acid sequence: CASSEGVPAGTDTQYF.

V is TRBV7-2 and J is TRBJ1-1; D uncertain. The CDR3 runs 13 residues. The V and J ends lost 5 bases and 4 bases respectively, with 11 bases between them. Germline V gene sequence: CDR1 SGHTA, CDR2 FQGNSA. The DNA of the CDR3 is TGTGCCAGCAGCCCCCGAGGTCGCACTGAAGCTTTCTTT. This encodes CASSPRGRTEAFF.

This sequence joins TRBV7-2 and TRBJ2-7, with D possibly matching TRBD2 (5 bases). The V and J ends lost 4 bases and 7 bases respectively, with 8 bases between them. The CDR3 extends over 11 amino acids. Looked up from germline, CDR1 is SGHTA and CDR2 is FQGNSA. In nucleotides, the CDR3 is TGTGCCAGCAGCTGGGAGCGGGAGCAGTACTTC. Amino acid sequence: CASSWEREQYF.

The chain uses TRBV10-3 and TRBJ1-1, with D possibly matching TRBD1 (6 bases). CDR3 length: 15 residues. Germline V gene sequence: CDR1 ENHRY, CDR2 SYGVKD. The ends were cut back, 6 bases at V and 0 bases at J, with 14 bases in the middle. CDR3 sequence reads: CAIRLLDSMNTEAFF. CDR3 bases: TGTGCCATCAGACTACTGGACAGCATGAACACTGAAGCTTTCTTT.

This sequence joins TRBV9 and TRBJ1-3; no definite D call. Looked up from germline, CDR1 is SGDLS and CDR2 is YYNGEE. The CDR3 covers 13 residues. V dropped 0 bases and J dropped 1 base, with 2 bases sitting between them. The CDR3 DNA reads as TGTGCCAGCAGCGTAGGTTCTGGAAACACCATATATTTT. Amino acids: CASSVGSGNTIYF.

The chain recombines TRBV14 with TRBJ2-1; D is unclear. The CDR3 length is 13 residues. Germline assignment: CDR1 SGHDN and CDR2 FVKESK. Trimming took 1 base from V and 2 from J, leaving 3 bases between them. As DNA, the CDR3 is TGTGCCAGCAGCCAAGGGACCTACAATGAGCAGTTCTTC. Protein product: CASSQGTYNEQFF.

The chain uses TRBV4-1 and TRBJ1-2, with a tentative D call TRBD1 (5 bases). Germline V gene lookup returns CDR1 MGHRA and CDR2 YSYEKL. Trimming stripped 4 bases from V and 8 bases from J, with 20 bases between. The CDR3 has 15 residues. In nucleotides, the CDR3 is TGCGCCAGCAGCCGACGATTGGGGCCGCCTCTAGGCTACACCTTC. It yields the protein CASSRRLGPPLGYTF.

The CDR3 loop reads CASSVMRFDEQFF. The CDR3 DNA sequence: TGTGCCAGCAGCGTAATGAGGTTCGATGAGCAGTTCTTC. The chain joins TRBV9 to TRBJ2-1; D call uncertain. Per the germline V gene, CDR1 is SGDLS and CDR2 is YYNGEE. V lost 1 base and J lost 8, with 10 bases in between. The CDR3 is 13 amino acids.

The chain combines TRBV24-1 with TRBJ2-7, with a possible D match to TRBD2 (5 bases). Per germline, CDR1 KGHDR and CDR2 SFDVKD. V was shortened by 2 bases and J by 2 bases, with 12 bases between the two germline ends. The length of the CDR3 is 15 residues. CDR3 region: CATSDSRTPTYEQYF. In DNA form, the CDR3 reads TGTGCCACCAGTGATTCACGGACTCCTACCTACGAGCAGTACTTC.

The V call is TRBV20-1, the J call TRBJ2-7; 7 bases line up with TRBD2. The ends lost 3 bases at V and 1 base at J; junction bases unmatched: 9. This CDR3 has 15 residues. Per the germline V gene, CDR1 is DFQATT and CDR2 is SNEGSKA (reference sequence). The CDR3 region has the DNA TGCAGTGCTAGTAACGGCGGGAGTCTTTCCTACGAGCAGTACTTC. This encodes CSASNGGSLSYEQYF.

This clone was seen only once. The chain carries TRBV7-3 and TRBJ2-7; 11 bases align to TRBD2. Germline assignment: CDR1 SGHTA and CDR2 FQGTGA. The junction had 9 bases not matched to a gene; V was cut back by 5 bases and J by 3 bases. This CDR3 is built from 16 residues. The CDR3 DNA is TGTGCCAGCAGCGAGGCCGGGACTAGCGGCGACTACGAGCAGTACTTC. Its protein is CASSEAGTSGDYEQYF.

CDR3 residues: CASTSGANVLTF. CDR3 bases: TGTGCCAGTACCTCCGGGGCCAACGTCCTGACTTTC. The rearrangement uses TRBV19 and TRBJ2-6; D unresolved. Germline CDR1 and CDR2: LNHDA and SQIVND (reference sequence). This CDR3 spans 12 amino acids. Trimming pared 7 bases from V and 4 bases from J, leaving 5 bases between.

The genes are TRBV6-5 and TRBJ2-1, with 8 bases aligning to TRBD1. J lost 4 bases, V lost 6 bases, and 5 bases had no gene match. The V gene's germline CDR1 is MNHEY and CDR2 SVGAGI. The CDR3 spans 14 residues. The CDR3: CASSPGQAYNEQFF. The CDR3 nucleotides are TGTGCCAGCAGCCCGGGACAGGCGTACAATGAGCAGTTCTTC.

V gene TRBV7-8 combines with J gene TRBJ2-5, with 10 bases fitting TRBD2. Germline V gene lookup returns CDR1 SGHVS and CDR2 FQNEAQ. The CDR3 spans 15 residues. V was pared by 0 bases and J by 6 bases, with 4 bases of the junction left unmatched. The CDR3 sequence is CASSLALAGAKTQYF. The DNA of the CDR3 is TGTGCCAGCAGCTTAGCCCTAGCGGGAGCTAAGACCCAGTACTTC.

This sequence joins TRBV5-6 and TRBJ2-1; no clear D gene. V gave up 4 bases and J gave up 4 bases, with 18 bases separating them. Per the germline V gene, CDR1 is SGHDT and CDR2 is YYEEEE. The CDR3 totals 16 residues. CDR3: CASSPAAGARYNEQFF. The CDR3 bases are TGTGCCAGCAGCCCCGCCGCCGGCGCCCGGTACAATGAGCAGTTCTTC.

The chain recombines TRBV27 with TRBJ1-5, with D possibly matching TRBD1 (5 bases). Germline values: CDR1 MNHEY, CDR2 SMNVEV (reference sequence). CDR3 length: 17 residues. Trimming took 6 bases from V and 2 from J, leaving 20 bases between them. CDR3 protein: CASRPDGGWLGNQPQHF. CDR3 nucleotides: TGTGCCAGCAGACCCGACGGGGGATGGTTAGGCAATCAGCCCCAGCATTTT.

The CDR3 reads CASGDGAGSSYNEQFF. The CDR3, as DNA: TGTGCCAGCGGGGACGGAGCGGGAAGCTCCTACAATGAGCAGTTCTTC. This chain connects TRBV2 to TRBJ2-1, with TRBD2 matching over 7 bases. The CDR3 extends over 16 amino acids. V lost 8 bases, J lost 0 bases, and 10 bases stayed unmatched. The germline gives CDR1 SNHLY, CDR2 FYNNEI. Based on the CDR3 plus reference TRBV2 and TRBJ2-1, the full variable domain is EPEVTQTPSHQVTQMGQEVILRCVPISNHLYFYWYRQILGQKVEFLVSFYNNEISEKSEIFDDQFSVERPDGSNFTLKIRSTKLEDSAMYFCASGDGAGSSYNEQFFGPGTRLTVL.